A selection of T cell receptor beta chains follows, all from one sample in a study of cytomegalovirus exposure and HLA in healthy donors. Sequenced by immunoSEQ multiplex PCR; TCRdb stores in-frame clones only, minus some. This table holds around 170,000 clones, approximately 84% found once. The source material was PBMCs. The origin of the receptors is a girl between 5 and 17 years old in good health and CMV-seropositive. The CDR3 runs from the conserved cysteine through the conserved F or W. Each record gives: D gene, clone size, V gene, J gene, CDR3 DNA, CDR3 protein. The D gene is left open where the match is weak. For some rows the clone size is stated as once, few or many, or as a class when expanded; others skip it.

>.|once|TRBV6-5|TRBJ1-2
TGTGCCAGCAGTGGCATACTATACAAAGACTATGGCTACACCTTC
CASSGILYKDYGYTF
>TRBD2|.|TRBV18|TRBJ2-7
TGTGCCAGCTCACCGGGGGGGGGACTAGCGGATGTTACCTACGAGCAGTACTTC
CASSPGGGLADVTYEQYF
>.|.|TRBV6-5|TRBJ1-1
TGTGCCAGCAGTTATTTGGGGGGGGACGACACTGAAGCTTTCTTT
CASSYLGGDDTEAFF
>.|.|TRBV19|TRBJ1-2
TGTGCCAGTAGTATAATCTCCACAGGGTTGCATGGCTACACCTTC
CASSIISTGLHGYTF
>.|.|TRBV6-6|TRBJ2-7
TGTGCCAGCAGTTACTCGGGGGCGAACTACGAGCAGTACTTC
CASSYSGANYEQYF
>.|.|TRBV28|TRBJ1-4
TGTGCCAGCAGCCCAATAGGGGAGGCTAATGAAAAACTGTTTTTT
CASSPIGEANEKLFF
>TRBD2|.|TRBV5-1|TRBJ2-7
TGCGCCAGCAGTACTAGCGGGCCCCTCGAGCAGTACTTC
CASSTSGPLEQYF
>.|.|TRBV4-1|TRBJ1-3
TGCGCCAGCAGCCAAGATAGGGACTTTTCCGTCTCTGGAAACACCATATATTTT
CASSQDRDFSVSGNTIYF
>TRBD1|.|TRBV29-1|TRBJ1-5
TGCAGCGTTGGGGAGGCGCAGGGGGTGCAACAGCCCCAGCATTTT
CSVGEAQGVQQPQHF
>TRBD1|.|TRBV18|TRBJ2-7
TGTGCCAGCTCGTACGTCCGGGACAGCCTTATTGGGGAGCAGTACTTC
CASSYVRDSLIGEQYF
>TRBD2|.|TRBV4-2|TRBJ2-1
TGTGCCAGCAGCCAAGGGACTAGCCTTCGGTTCTTC
CASSQGTSLRFF
>.|.|TRBV10-2|TRBJ2-1
TGCGCCAGCAGTTGGGGCAGGGGATATGAGCAGTTCTTC
CASSWGRGYEQFF
>TRBD2|.|TRBV9|TRBJ2-3
TGTGCCAGCAGCCCTCGAGCGGGAGTCGGTACAGATACGCAGTATTTT
CASSPRAGVGTDTQYF
>TRBD1|.|TRBV30|TRBJ1-5
TGTGCCTGGAGTGCCTTACAGGGGAATCAGCCCCAGCATTTT
CAWSALQGNQPQHF
>.|once|TRBV4-1|TRBJ1-1
TGCGCCAGCAGCCATTTCCGGGACTCTAACACTGAAGCTTTCTTT
CASSHFRDSNTEAFF
>.|.|TRBV5-8|TRBJ2-7
TGTGCCAGCAGCCGGGACTTCAGCTCCTACGAGCAGTACTTC
CASSRDFSSYEQYF
>TRBD1|.|TRBV19|TRBJ2-4
TGTGCCAGTAGTATAGATCGCGGGACAGGGGGAAACATTCAGTACTTC
CASSIDRGTGGNIQYF
>.|.|TRBV7-2|TRBJ2-1
TGTGCCAGCAGACTTGACATAATTGAGTACAATGAGCAGTTCTTC
CASRLDIIEYNEQFF
>.|few|TRBV9|TRBJ1-1
TGTGCCAGCAGCGGGGCGAACACTGAAGCTTTCTTT
CASSGANTEAFF
>.|.|TRBV5-4|TRBJ2-3
TGTGCCAGCACGGGCGGGATGCCAGATACGCAGTATTTT
CASTGGMPDTQYF
>.|.|TRBV29-1|TRBJ2-3
TGCAGCGTTGAGCCCCTTAGCGGCCCTAGCACAGATACGCAGTATTTT
CSVEPLSGPSTDTQYF
>.|.|TRBV11-2|TRBJ1-1
TGTGCCAGCAGCTTAGATCTTTGGCAGGGAATGAACACTGAAGCTTTCTTT
CASSLDLWQGMNTEAFF
>.|.|TRBV25-1|TRBJ2-5
TGTGCCAGCAGTGTGACACAGGGTCCGGAGACCCAGTACTTC
CASSVTQGPETQYF
>TRBD2|.|TRBV5-6|TRBJ2-1
TGTGCCAGCAGCTTGCTTCCTAGCGGGTGGTACAATGAGCAGTTCTTC
CASSLLPSGWYNEQFF
>.|.|TRBV2|TRBJ1-2
TGTGCCAGCAGTGTTTGGCGGGATGGCTACACCTTC
CASSVWRDGYTF
>TRBD1|once|TRBV6-5|TRBJ1-5
TGTGCCAGCAGTCCGACAACAGGGGGTAATCAGCCCCAGCATTTT
CASSPTTGGNQPQHF
>.|.|TRBV20-1|TRBJ2-5
TGCAGTGCTAGTGTAATGGAGACCCAGTACTTC
CSASVMETQYF
>TRBD1|.|TRBV12-5|TRBJ2-2
TGTGCTAGTGGTTTGGTACTCACGGGTAGGGGGCGAGACGGGGAGCTGTTTTTT
CASGLVLTGRGRDGELFF
>.|.|TRBV6-1|TRBJ2-7
TGTGCCAGCAGTGCGCTGCGAGGGCTTTCCTACGAGCAGTACTTC
CASSALRGLSYEQYF
>TRBD2|few|TRBV30|TRBJ2-1
TGTGCCTGGAGTGGTAGCGGGATGGGTGAGCAGTTCTTC
CAWSGSGMGEQFF
>TRBD2|once|TRBV30|TRBJ2-3
TGTGCCCGCGGGTCTAGCGGAGCCCCCAATACGCAGTATTTT
CARGSSGAPNTQYF